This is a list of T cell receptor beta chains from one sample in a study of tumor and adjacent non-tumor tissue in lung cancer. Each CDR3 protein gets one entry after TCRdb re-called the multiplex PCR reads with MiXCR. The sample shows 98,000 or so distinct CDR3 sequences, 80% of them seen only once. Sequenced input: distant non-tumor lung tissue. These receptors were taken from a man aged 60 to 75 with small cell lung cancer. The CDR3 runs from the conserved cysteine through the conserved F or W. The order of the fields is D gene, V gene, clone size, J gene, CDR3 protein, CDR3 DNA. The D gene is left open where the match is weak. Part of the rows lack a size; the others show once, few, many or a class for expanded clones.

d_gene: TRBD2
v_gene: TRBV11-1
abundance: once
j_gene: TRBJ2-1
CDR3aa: CASNSESRTSESGNEQFF
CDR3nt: TGTGCCAGCAACTCAGAATCAAGGACTAGCGAGAGTGGTAATGAGCAGTTCTTC

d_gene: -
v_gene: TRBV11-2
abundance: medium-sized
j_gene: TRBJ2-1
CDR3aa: CASSAHDSSSYNEQFF
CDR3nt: TGTGCCAGCAGCGCCCACGATAGCTCCTCCTACAATGAGCAGTTCTTC

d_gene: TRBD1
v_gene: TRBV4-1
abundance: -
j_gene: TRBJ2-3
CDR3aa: CASRLGQAGTDTQYF
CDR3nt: TGCGCTAGCAGGCTAGGACAGGCGGGCACAGATACGCAGTATTTT

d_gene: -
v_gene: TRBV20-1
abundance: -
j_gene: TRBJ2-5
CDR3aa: CSASSGRARTQYF
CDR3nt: TGCAGTGCGAGCTCCGGCAGGGCGAGAACCCAGTACTTC

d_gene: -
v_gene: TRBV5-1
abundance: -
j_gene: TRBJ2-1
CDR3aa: CANSLITWGQGEQFF
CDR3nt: TGCGCCAACAGCTTGATCACATGGGGGCAAGGTGAGCAGTTCTTC

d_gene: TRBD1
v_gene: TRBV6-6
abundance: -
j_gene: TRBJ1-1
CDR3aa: CANSLYGQGAEAFF
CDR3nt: TGTGCCAACAGTCTCTACGGACAGGGGGCAGAGGCTTTCTTT

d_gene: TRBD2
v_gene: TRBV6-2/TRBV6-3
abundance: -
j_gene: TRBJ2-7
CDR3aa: CARNIAGAPMERYF
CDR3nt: TGTGCCAGGAATATAGCGGGAGCCCCTATGGAGCGGTACTTC

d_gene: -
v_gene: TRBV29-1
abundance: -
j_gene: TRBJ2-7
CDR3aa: CRARDASYDQYF
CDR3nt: TGCAGGGCCCGGGACGCCTCCTACGACCAGTACTTC

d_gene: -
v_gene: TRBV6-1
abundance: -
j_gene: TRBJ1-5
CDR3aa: CASSGRGIYQPQHF
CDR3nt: TGTGCCAGCAGTGGACGAGGCATCTATCAGCCCCAGCATTTT

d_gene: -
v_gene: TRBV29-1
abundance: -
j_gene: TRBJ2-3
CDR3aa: CSAEGNGIISTDTQYF
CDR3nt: TGCAGCGCGGAAGGGAACGGGATCATTAGCACAGATACGCAGTATTTT

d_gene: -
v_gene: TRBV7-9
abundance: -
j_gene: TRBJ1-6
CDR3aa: CASSSDSYNSPLHF
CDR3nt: TGTGCCAGCAGCTCCGACTCCTATAATTCACCCCTCCACTTT

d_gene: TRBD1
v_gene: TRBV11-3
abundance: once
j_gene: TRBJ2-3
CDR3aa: CASSLQGADTKYF
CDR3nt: TGTGCCAGCAGCCTTCAGGGGGCAGATACGAAGTATTTT

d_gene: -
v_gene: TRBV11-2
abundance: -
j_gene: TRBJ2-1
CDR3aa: CASNNRQGDNEQFF
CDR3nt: TGTGCCAGCAACAATCGGCAGGGCGACAATGAGCAGTTTTTC

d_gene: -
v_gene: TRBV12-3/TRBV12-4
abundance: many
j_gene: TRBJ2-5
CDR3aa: CASTSSGGQETQYF
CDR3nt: TGTGCCAGCACCAGTAGTGGGGGACAAGAGACCCAGTACTTC

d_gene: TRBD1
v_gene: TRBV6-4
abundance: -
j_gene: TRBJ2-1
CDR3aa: CASSEQGRDEQFF
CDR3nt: TGTGCCAGCAGCGAACAGGGGCGGGATGAGCAGTTCTTC

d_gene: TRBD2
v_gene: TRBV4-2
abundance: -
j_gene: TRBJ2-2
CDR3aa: CASSRLAGDTGELSF
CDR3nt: TGTGCTAGCAGCCGACTAGCGGGAGATACCGGGGAGCTGTCTTTT

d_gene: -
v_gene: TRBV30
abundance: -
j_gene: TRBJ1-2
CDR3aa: CAWAPPYYGYTF
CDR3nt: TGTGCCTGGGCTCCGCCCTACTATGGCTACACCTTC

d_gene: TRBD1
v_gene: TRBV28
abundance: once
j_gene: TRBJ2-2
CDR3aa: CASTYRGRTGELLF
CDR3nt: TGTGCCAGCACCTACAGGGGACGGACCGGGGAGCTGTTGTTT

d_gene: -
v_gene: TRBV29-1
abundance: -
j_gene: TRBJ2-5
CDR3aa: CSIEESRCETQYF
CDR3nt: TGCAGCATTGAAGAATCCCGCTGCGAGACCCAGTACTTC

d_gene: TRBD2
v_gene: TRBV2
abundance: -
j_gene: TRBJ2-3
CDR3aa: CASRFLLAGVGDTQYF
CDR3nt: TGTGCCAGCAGATTCCTACTAGCGGGAGTGGGCGATACGCAGTATTTT

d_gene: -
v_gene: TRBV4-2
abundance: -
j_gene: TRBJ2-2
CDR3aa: CAGSQEGGRTGELVF
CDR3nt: TGTGCCGGCAGCCAAGAGGGGGGTAGGACCGGGGAGCTGGTTTTT

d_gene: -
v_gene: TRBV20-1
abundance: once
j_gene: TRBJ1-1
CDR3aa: CSASFAAEAFF
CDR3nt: TGCAGTGCTAGTTTTGCGGCTGAAGCCTTCTTT

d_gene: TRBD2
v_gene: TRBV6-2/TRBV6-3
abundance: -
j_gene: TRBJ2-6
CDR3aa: CASSFISGRNAGANVLTF
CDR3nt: TGTGCCAGCAGTTTTATTAGCGGGAGAAATGCTGGGGCCAACGTCCTGACTTTC

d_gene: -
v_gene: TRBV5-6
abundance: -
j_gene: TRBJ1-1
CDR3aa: CASSLARAGAFF
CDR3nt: TGTGCCAGCAGCTTGGCCAGAGCGGGTGCTTTCTTT

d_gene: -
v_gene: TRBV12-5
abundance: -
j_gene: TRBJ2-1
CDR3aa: CASRVQGSYNEQFF
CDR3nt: TGTGCTAGTCGGGTGCAGGGCTCCTACAATGAGCAATTCTTC

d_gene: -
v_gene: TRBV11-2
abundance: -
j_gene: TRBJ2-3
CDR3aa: CASSLMEEADTQYF
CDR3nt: TGTGCCAGTAGCTTAATGGAGGAGGCAGATACGCAGTATTTT

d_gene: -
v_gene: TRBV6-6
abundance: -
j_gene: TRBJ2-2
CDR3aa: CASSWGEVAGELFF
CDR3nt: TGTGCCAGCAGCTGGGGAGAGGTCGCAGGGGAGCTGTTTTTT

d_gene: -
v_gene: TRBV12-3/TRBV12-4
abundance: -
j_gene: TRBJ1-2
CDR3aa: CVSSFSRTGEGYTF
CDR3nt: TGTGTCAGCAGTTTCTCCAGGACGGGGGAAGGCTACACCTTC

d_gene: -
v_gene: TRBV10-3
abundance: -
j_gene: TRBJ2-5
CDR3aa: CATSESPEETQYF
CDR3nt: TGTGCCACCAGTGAGTCCCCCGAGGAGACCCAGTACTTC